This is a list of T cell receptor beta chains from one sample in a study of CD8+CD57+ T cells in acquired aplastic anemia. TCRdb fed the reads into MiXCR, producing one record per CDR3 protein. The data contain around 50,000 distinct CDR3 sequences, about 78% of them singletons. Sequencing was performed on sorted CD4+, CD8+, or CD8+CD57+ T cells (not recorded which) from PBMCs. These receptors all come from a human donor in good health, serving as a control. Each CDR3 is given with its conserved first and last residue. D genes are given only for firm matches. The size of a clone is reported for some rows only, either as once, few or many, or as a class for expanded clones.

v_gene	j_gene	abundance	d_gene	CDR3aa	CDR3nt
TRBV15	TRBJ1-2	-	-	CATSRGEGYTF	TGTGCCACCAGCAGGGGGGAAGGCTACACCTTC
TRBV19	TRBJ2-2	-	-	CASSIDRGLTRDTGELFF	TGTGCCAGTAGTATCGACAGGGGACTAACCCGCGACACCGGGGAGCTGTTTTTT
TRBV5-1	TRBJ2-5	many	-	CASSLRMGETQYF	TGCGCCAGCAGCTTAAGGATGGGAGAGACCCAGTACTTC
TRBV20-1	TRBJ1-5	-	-	CSVKRGDSNQPQHF	TGCAGTGTTAAACGGGGGGATAGCAATCAGCCCCAGCATTTT
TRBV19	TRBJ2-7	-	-	CASSQGTVSYEQYF	TGTGCCAGTAGTCAGGGGACGGTATCCTACGAGCAGTACTTC
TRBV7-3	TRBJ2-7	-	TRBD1	CASSLVGQDGEQYF	TGTGCCAGCAGCTTGGTAGGACAGGACGGCGAGCAGTACTTC
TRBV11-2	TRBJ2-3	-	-	CASSLEGNTQYF	TGTGCCAGCAGCTTAGAAGGGAATACGCAGTATTTT
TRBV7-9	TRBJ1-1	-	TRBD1	CASSATGGANTEAFF	TGTGCCAGCAGCGCGACAGGGGGCGCGAACACTGAAGCTTTCTTT
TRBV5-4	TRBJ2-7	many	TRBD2	CASSLWSGRGYEQYF	TGTGCCAGCAGCTTGTGGAGCGGGAGAGGTTACGAGCAGTACTTC
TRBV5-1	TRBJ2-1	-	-	CASSSGQFDEQFF	TGCGCCAGCAGCTCCGGACAATTCGATGAGCAGTTCTTC
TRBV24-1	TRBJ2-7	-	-	CATGDQVRDTGELYF	TGTGCCACCGGTGACCAAGTTAGGGACACCGGGGAGCTGTACTTC
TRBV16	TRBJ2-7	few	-	CASSQAERYEQYF	TGTGCCAGCAGCCAAGCGGAACGCTACGAGCAGTACTTC
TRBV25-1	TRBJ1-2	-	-	CASSVGVPRAGPDGYTF	TGTGCCAGCAGCGTTGGGGTTCCCCGTGCAGGCCCGGATGGCTACACCTTC
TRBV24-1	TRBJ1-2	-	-	CATSDFRGYTF	TGTGCCACCAGTGATTTTAGGGGCTACACCTTC